The T cell receptor beta chain described here comes from a study of OX40 agonist ivuxolimab in advanced cancers. Study at large: The group had a mean age of 60 years, ranged from roughly 23 to 79, and was just under 85% male.

Only in-frame clones appear in the TCRdb table, and some are missing; sequencing was by immunoSEQ multiplex PCR. Found here are tens of thousands of clones, around nine tenths of them singletons; the top ten hold around 1.1%. Losses at the gene ends were 3 bases for V and 3 bases for J; bases not matched to a gene: 8. Germline V gene data show CDR1 as SGHDT and CDR2 as YYEEEE. The CDR3 covers 15 residues. Overall study results and limits: Determination of antigen specificity was not performed for the expanded peripheral T cells. Both CD4+ and CD8+ T cell populations in blood had undergone clonal expansion by week 6 at 0.1 to 3.0 mg/kg. Relative to CD4+, CD8+ T cells held more expanded clones on average.

Note on this clone: No antigen is known for it.

Sequencing was performed on CD4+ or CD8+ T cells sorted from blood, taken in a trial of the OX40 agonist ivuxolimab. This clonotype was sampled from an adult with an advanced solid tumor such as melanoma, head and neck, liver or kidney cancer. The V and J genes are TRBV5-6 and TRBJ1-2; the match to TRBD1 covers 7 bases. As DNA, the CDR3 is TGTGCCAGCAGCTGGGACAGAAAAACCTACTATGGCTACACCTTC. The encoded protein is CASSWDRKTYYGYTF.